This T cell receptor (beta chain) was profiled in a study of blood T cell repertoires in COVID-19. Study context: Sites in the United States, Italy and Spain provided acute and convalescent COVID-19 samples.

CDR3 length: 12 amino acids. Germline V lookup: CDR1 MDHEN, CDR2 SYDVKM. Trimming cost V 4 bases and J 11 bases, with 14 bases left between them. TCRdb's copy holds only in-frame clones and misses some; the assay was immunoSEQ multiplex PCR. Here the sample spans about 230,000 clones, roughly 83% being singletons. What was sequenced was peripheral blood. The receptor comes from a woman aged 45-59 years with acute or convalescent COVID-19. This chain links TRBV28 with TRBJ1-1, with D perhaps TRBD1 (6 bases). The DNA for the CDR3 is TGTGCCAGCAGTTACCAGGGGTTGGAGGCTTTCTTT. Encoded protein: CASSYQGLEAFF.